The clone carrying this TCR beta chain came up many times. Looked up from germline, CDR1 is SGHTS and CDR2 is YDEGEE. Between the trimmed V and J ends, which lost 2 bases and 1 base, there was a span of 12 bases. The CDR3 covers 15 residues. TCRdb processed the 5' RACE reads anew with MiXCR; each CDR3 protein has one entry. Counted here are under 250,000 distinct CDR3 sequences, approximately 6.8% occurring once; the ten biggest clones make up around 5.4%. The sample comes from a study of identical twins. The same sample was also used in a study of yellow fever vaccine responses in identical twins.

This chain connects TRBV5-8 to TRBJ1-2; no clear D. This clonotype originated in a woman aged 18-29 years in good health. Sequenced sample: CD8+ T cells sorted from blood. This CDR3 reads CASSFVGKVNYGYTF. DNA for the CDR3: TGTGCCAGCAGCTTTGTAGGAAAAGTTAACTATGGCTACACCTTC.